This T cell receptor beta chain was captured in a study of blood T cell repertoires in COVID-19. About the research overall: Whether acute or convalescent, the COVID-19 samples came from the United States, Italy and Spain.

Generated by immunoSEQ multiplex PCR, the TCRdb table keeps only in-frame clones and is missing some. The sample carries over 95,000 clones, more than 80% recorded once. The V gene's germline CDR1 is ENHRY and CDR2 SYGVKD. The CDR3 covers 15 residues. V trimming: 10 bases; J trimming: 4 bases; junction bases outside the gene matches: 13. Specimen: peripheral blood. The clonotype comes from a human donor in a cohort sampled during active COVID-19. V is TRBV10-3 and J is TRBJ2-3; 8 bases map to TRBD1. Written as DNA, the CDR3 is TGTGCCACCCTGCCGACAGGGGAATTTTCAGATACGCAGTATTTT. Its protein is CATLPTGEFSDTQYF.